The rows below give T cell receptor beta chains drawn from one sample of a study of response to subunit inactivated influenza vaccine. MiXCR, run by TCRdb on the RT-PCR reads, gives a single entry per CDR3 protein. The sample includes about 540,000 distinct CDR3 sequences, under 25% of them seen just once. This sample also appeared in a second study, on T cells expressing NK-cell markers.

The source material was CD4+ T cells sorted from PBMCs, sampled 11 to 12 days after vaccination. The receptors were sampled from a man aged 45-60 years who received an inactivated influenza vaccine. The CDR3 runs from the conserved cysteine through the conserved F or W. The D gene is left open where the match is weak. Size is stated for part of the rows, as once, few or many counts, or as a class when the clone is expanded.

>-|-|TRBV7-9|TRBJ2-1
TGTGCCAGCAGAGGGCTGGCCAATGAGCAGTTCTTC
CASRGLANEQFF
>many|-|TRBV7-2|TRBJ2-7
TGTGCCAGCAGCCCTGGACCCTACGAGCAGTACTTC
CASSPGPYEQYF
>few|-|TRBV28|TRBJ2-7
TGTGCCAGCTGGGGGGGCGGATACGAGCAGTACTTC
CASWGGGYEQYF
>-|-|TRBV28|TRBJ1-1
TGTGCCAGCTACCGCGGCGGGGGGGTTACTGCTGAAGCTTTCTTT
CASYRGGGVTAEAFF
>few|-|TRBV20-1|TRBJ2-7
TGCAGTGCTAGCAGGGCCCAGGGAAGCGAGCAGTACTTC
CSASRAQGSEQYF
>few|-|TRBV7-6|TRBJ2-7
TGTGCCAGCAGCTTAGGAGTGCCGGGGACCTCCTACGAGCAGTACTTC
CASSLGVPGTSYEQYF
>few|TRBD1|TRBV5-5|TRBJ2-3
TGTGCCAGCATACCAGGGGGATCTAGCACAGATACGCAGTATTTT
CASIPGGSSTDTQYF
>few|-|TRBV18|TRBJ2-7
TGTGCCAGCTCATCGATGGCCTACGAGCAGTACTTC
CASSSMAYEQYF
>-|-|TRBV29-1|TRBJ2-2
TGCAGCGTTGACGGCGGATTAACCGGGGAGCTGTTTTTT
CSVDGGLTGELFF
>-|-|TRBV7-2|TRBJ2-3
TGTGCCAGCAGCGCCTCAGGGTTGGATACGCAGTATTTT
CASSASGLDTQYF
>few|-|TRBV6-2/TRBV6-3|TRBJ2-1
TGTGCCAGCAGGATCGCGGACTGGGGACATGGTGAGCAGTTCTTC
CASRIADWGHGEQFF
>many|-|TRBV29-1|TRBJ2-1
TGCAGCGTCGCGGTAATTGGGGCATGGTACAATGAGCAGTTCTTC
CSVAVIGAWYNEQFF
>-|-|TRBV6-2/TRBV6-3|TRBJ2-3
TGTGCCAGCAATGACGATGGGACGCAGTATTTT
CASNDDGTQYF
>few|-|TRBV6-7|TRBJ1-5
TGTGCCAGCAGTTACTTCGATGTGCCTCATTTGTCAAGCAATCAGCCCCAGCATTTT
CASSYFDVPHLSSNQPQHF
>-|-|TRBV9|TRBJ2-5
TGTGCCAGCAGCGTTCAAGACAGACACCAAGAGACCCAGTACTTC
CASSVQDRHQETQYF
>-|-|TRBV25-1|TRBJ1-6
TGTGCCAGCAGTCTTCAGGGATATTCACCCCTCCACTTT
CASSLQGYSPLHF
>-|-|TRBV4-3|TRBJ2-5
TGCGCCAGCAGCCTGTCTGAGGGGGAGACCCAGTACTTC
CASSLSEGETQYF
>few|TRBD2|TRBV7-2|TRBJ2-7
TGTGCCAGCAGCGTAGCGGGTAGGGCTTACGAGCAGTACTTC
CASSVAGRAYEQYF
>-|-|TRBV9|TRBJ2-5
TGTGCCAGCAGTCGCGGGGGGGGACAGGCATGGGGGACCCAGTACTTC
CASSRGGGQAWGTQYF
>-|-|TRBV20-1|TRBJ2-3
TGCAGTGCTAGCAGGTATTCCACAGATACGCAGTATTTT
CSASRYSTDTQYF
>few|-|TRBV7-9|TRBJ2-7
TGTGCCAGCAGCAAGAGGGACACGCTCTACGAGCAGTACTTC
CASSKRDTLYEQYF
>-|TRBD1|TRBV27|TRBJ1-2
TGTGCCAGCAGTTTAGAGTACCGACAGGGGGCTAATGGCTACACCTTC
CASSLEYRQGANGYTF
>few|TRBD1|TRBV6-2/TRBV6-3|TRBJ2-7
TGTGCCAGCAGTTATGAGTACCCCGGGACAGGGCGGACCAGGACCTACGAGCAGTACTTC
CASSYEYPGTGRTRTYEQYF
>-|-|TRBV5-1|TRBJ2-2
TGCGCCAGCAGCTTGGGTCAGGCAGACACCGGGGAGCTGTTTTTT
CASSLGQADTGELFF
>-|TRBD1|TRBV5-1|TRBJ2-5
TGCGCCAGCAGCCCGTCCGGGACAGGGGAAGAGACCCAGTACTTC
CASSPSGTGEETQYF
>-|TRBD2|TRBV3-1|TRBJ2-1
TGTGCCAGCAGCCAAGAAACGGGACTAGGTATTGAGCAGTTCTTC
CASSQETGLGIEQFF
>many|-|TRBV19|TRBJ1-1
TGTGCCAGCAGCCGGATGAACACTGAAGCTTTCTTT
CASSRMNTEAFF
>-|-|TRBV27|TRBJ1-6
TGTGCCAGCCGGCGTACGAATAATTCACCCCTCCACTTT
CASRRTNNSPLHF
>-|-|TRBV7-9|TRBJ2-6
TGTGCCAGCAGAGATTGGGGGGGCCCATACAACGTCCTGACTTTC
CASRDWGGPYNVLTF
>few|-|TRBV12-3/TRBV12-4|TRBJ2-1
TGTGCCAGCAGCCGGGGATTATGGAGCTCCTACAATGAGCAGTTCTTC
CASSRGLWSSYNEQFF
>-|-|TRBV29-1|TRBJ1-2
TGCAGCGTTGAAACCAGCTTTAACTATGGCTACACCTTC
CSVETSFNYGYTF
>-|-|TRBV10-3|TRBJ2-1
TGTGCCATCAGTGAGTCCAGCTCCTACAATGAGCAGTTCTTC
CAISESSSYNEQFF
>-|TRBD2|TRBV4-2|TRBJ2-3
TGTGCCAGCAGCCAAGACGTACTAGCGGGAGGCACGTCAGATACGCAGTATTTT
CASSQDVLAGGTSDTQYF
>-|TRBD2|TRBV5-1|TRBJ2-3
TGCGCCAGCAGCTGGGGAGCGGGAGCCGGAGATACGCAGTATTTT
CASSWGAGAGDTQYF
>-|TRBD1|TRBV28|TRBJ1-1
TGTGCCAGCAGCCATCGAGCCGGGACAGGGGCGAAGATGAACACTGAAGCTTTCTTT
CASSHRAGTGAKMNTEAFF
>few|TRBD1|TRBV18|TRBJ2-7
TGTGCCAGCTCACCAAGACAGGGCGAACTGAACGAGCAGTACTTC
CASSPRQGELNEQYF
>-|-|TRBV29-1|TRBJ1-2
TGCAGCGTTGAAGTCACTGTGTATGGCTACACCTTC
CSVEVTVYGYTF
>few|TRBD1|TRBV7-2|TRBJ1-4
TGTGCCAGCAGCATCACAGGGGGAGAAAAACTGTTTTTT
CASSITGGEKLFF
>-|TRBD2|TRBV10-3|TRBJ2-3
TGTGCCATCAAGCTAGCGGGAGGGATGGATACGCAGTATTTT
CAIKLAGGMDTQYF
>-|-|TRBV20-1|TRBJ2-3
TGCAGTGCTAAGGGTCACACAGATACGCAGTATTTT
CSAKGHTDTQYF
>-|-|TRBV15|TRBJ1-2
TGTGCCACCAGCAGAGATTCAACAGGGTGGGGTGGCTACACCTTC
CATSRDSTGWGGYTF
>few|-|TRBV24-1|TRBJ2-2
TGTGCCACCAGTGATTCCCGGAGAAGCGGAGACACCGGGGAGCTGTTTTTT
CATSDSRRSGDTGELFF
>few|TRBD2|TRBV6-2/TRBV6-3|TRBJ2-2
TGTGCCAGCAGCCACGGGAGCGGGGGCTATAACACCGGGGAGCTGTTTTTT
CASSHGSGGYNTGELFF
>many|-|TRBV29-1|TRBJ2-2
TGCAGCACCTGGACAGTGAACACCGGGGAGCTGTTTTTT
CSTWTVNTGELFF
>few|-|TRBV29-1|TRBJ1-1
TGCAGCGCTAGGACCGTTCGGGGAAGAACTGAAGCTTTCTTT
CSARTVRGRTEAFF
>-|TRBD2|TRBV5-1|TRBJ2-7
TGCGCCAGCAGCTTGGTTGCGGGAGCGTCGAACGAGCAGTACTTC
CASSLVAGASNEQYF
>many|-|TRBV6-1|TRBJ1-2
TGTGCCAGCAGTGACGGAGTTACTAACTATGGCTACACCTTC
CASSDGVTNYGYTF
>few|-|TRBV4-3|TRBJ2-5
TGCGCCAGCAGCCAAAGTCAACTACCCAAAGAGACCCAGTACTTC
CASSQSQLPKETQYF
>few|-|TRBV6-5|TRBJ2-1
TGTGCCAGCAGCCCCAGGGGAATCGGGCAGTTCTTC
CASSPRGIGQFF
>few|-|TRBV28|TRBJ2-7
TGTGCCAGCAGTGGGACACCCCTCGGTTACGAGCAGTACTTC
CASSGTPLGYEQYF
>many|-|TRBV4-1|TRBJ2-1
TGCGCCAGCAGCCAACAGGTGCTGGGTTTTAATGAGCAGTTCTTC
CASSQQVLGFNEQFF
>-|-|TRBV28|TRBJ1-4
TGTGCCAGCAGTAACGGGGTCAATGATGAAAAACTGTTTTTT
CASSNGVNDEKLFF
>-|TRBD1|TRBV10-3|TRBJ1-3
TGTGCCACCAAGCCCACAGGGGCTTCTGGAAACACCATATATTTT
CATKPTGASGNTIYF
>many|-|TRBV28|TRBJ2-4
TGTGCCAGCAGTTCGGCCAGCGGGGCCAAAAACATTCAGTACTTC
CASSSASGAKNIQYF
>many|TRBD2|TRBV5-1|TRBJ2-1
TGCGCCAGCAGCTTGCGTCAACTAGCGGGAGTTAACAATGAGCAGTTCTTC
CASSLRQLAGVNNEQFF